This T cell receptor (beta chain) derives from a study of blood T cells in healthy people across ages. Drawing of peripheral blood yielded about 9.7 milliliters from each donor. Germline V gene sequence: CDR1 KGHDR, CDR2 SFDVKD. With 2 bases clipped from V and 4 bases from J, the junction kept 5 bases outside the gene matches. The CDR3 length is 15 residues. This clonotype was seen only once. PCR was performed a second time for roughly 7 to 12 cycles using a sample-barcoded 5' primer and a J-beta primer mix. From the 5' RACE reads, TCRdb called clonotypes with MiXCR, one entry per CDR3 protein. Of 600,000 to 1,000,000 distinct CDR3 sequences detected, about 25% appear once; the ten largest clones hold more than 3%. A further study also used this sample, focusing on T cells of mothers and their children.

Material for sequencing was blood. The genes are TRBV24-1 and TRBJ1-2; 8 bases align to TRBD1. The receptor was isolated from a boy between 5 and 17 years old in good health. CDR3 DNA sequence: TGTGCCACCAGTGATTCGACAGGGGAGATCTATGGCTACACCTTC. Protein sequence: CATSDSTGEIYGYTF.